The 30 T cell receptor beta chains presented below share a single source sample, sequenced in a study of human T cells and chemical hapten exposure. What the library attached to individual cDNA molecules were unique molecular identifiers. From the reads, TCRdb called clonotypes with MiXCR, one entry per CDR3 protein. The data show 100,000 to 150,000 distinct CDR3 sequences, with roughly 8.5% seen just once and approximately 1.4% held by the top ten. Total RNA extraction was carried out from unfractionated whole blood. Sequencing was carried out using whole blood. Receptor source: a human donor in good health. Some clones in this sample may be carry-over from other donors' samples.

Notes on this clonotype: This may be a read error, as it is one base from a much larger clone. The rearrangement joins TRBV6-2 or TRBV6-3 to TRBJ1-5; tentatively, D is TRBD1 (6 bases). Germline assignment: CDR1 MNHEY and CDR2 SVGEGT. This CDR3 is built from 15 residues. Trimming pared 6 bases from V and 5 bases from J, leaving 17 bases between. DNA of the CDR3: TGTGCCAGCAGGGGACACGACCCCAACCATCAGCCCCAGCATTTT. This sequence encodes CASRGHDPNHQPQHF.

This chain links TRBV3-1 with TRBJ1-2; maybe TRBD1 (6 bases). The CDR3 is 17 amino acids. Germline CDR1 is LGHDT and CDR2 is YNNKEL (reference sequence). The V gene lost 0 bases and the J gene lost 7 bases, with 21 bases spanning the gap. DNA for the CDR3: TGTGCCAGCAGCCAAGATTCGGGGGGGCCCGCCTATCGTGGCTACACCTTC. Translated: CASSQDSGGPAYRGYTF.

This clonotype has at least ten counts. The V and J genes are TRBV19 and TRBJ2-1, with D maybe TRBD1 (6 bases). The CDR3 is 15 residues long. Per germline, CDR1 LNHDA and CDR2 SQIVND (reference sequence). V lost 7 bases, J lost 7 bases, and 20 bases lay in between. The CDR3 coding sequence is TGTGCCAGTACCGATGGGGGCCGGGCCACAAATGAGCAGTTCTTC. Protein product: CASTDGGRATNEQFF. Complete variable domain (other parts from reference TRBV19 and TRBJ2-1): DGGITQSPKYLFRKEGQNVTLSCEQNLNHDAMYWYRQDPGQGLRLIYYSQIVNDFQKGDIAEGYSVSREKKESFPLTVTSAQKNPTAFYLCASTDGGRATNEQFFGPGTRLTVL.

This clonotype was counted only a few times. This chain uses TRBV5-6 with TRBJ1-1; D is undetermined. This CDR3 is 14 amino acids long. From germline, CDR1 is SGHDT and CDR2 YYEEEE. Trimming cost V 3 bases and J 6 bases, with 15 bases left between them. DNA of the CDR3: TGTGCCAGCAGCTACCCCGATTATGACGCTGAAGCTTTCTTT. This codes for CASSYPDYDAEAFF.

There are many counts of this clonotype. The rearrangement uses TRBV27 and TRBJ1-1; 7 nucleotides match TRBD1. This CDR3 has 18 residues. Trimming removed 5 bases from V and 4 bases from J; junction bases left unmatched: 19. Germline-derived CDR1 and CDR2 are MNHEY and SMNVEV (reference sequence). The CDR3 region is CASSPRAQGSSSSTEAFF. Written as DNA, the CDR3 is TGTGCCAGCAGTCCGAGGGCACAGGGGAGTAGTTCGAGCACTGAAGCTTTCTTT.

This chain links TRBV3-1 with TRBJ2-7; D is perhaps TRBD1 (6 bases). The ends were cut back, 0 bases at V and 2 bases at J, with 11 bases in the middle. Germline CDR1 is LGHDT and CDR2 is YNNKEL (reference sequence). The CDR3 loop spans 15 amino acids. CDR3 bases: TGTGCCAGCAGCCAAGATCACAGGGAACCCTACGAGCAGTACTTC. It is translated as CASSQDHREPYEQYF.

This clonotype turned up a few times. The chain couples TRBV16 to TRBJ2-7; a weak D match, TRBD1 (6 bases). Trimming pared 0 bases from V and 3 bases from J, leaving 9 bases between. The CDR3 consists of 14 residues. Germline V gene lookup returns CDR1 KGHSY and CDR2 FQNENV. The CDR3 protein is CASSQSRGGYEQYF. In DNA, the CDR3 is TGTGCCAGCAGCCAATCAAGAGGGGGCTACGAGCAGTACTTC.

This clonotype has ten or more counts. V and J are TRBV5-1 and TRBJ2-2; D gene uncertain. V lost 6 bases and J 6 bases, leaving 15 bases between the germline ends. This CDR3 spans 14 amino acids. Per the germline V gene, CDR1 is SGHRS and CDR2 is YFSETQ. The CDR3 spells CASKFIPDAGELFF. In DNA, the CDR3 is TGCGCCAGCAAATTTATTCCCGACGCCGGGGAGCTGTTTTTT.

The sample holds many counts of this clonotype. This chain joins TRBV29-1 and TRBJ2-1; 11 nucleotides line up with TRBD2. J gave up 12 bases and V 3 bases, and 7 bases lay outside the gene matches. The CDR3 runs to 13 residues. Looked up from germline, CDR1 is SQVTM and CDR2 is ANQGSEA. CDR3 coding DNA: TGCAGCGTTGATAGCGGGAGGGCCTCGGGGCAGTTCTTC. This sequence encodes CSVDSGRASGQFF.

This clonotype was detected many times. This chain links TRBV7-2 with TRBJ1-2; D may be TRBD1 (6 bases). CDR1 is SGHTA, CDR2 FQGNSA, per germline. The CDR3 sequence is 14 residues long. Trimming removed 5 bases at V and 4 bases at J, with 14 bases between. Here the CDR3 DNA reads TGTGCCAGCAGCCAGAGGACAGTAGGCTATGGCTACACCTTC. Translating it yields CASSQRTVGYGYTF. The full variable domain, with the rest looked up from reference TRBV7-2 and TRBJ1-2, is GAGVSQSPSNKVTEKGKDVELRCDPISGHTALYWYRQSLGQGLEFLIYFQGNSAPDKSGLPSDRFSAERTGGSVSTLTIQRTQQEDSAVYLCASSQRTVGYGYTFGSGTRLTVV.

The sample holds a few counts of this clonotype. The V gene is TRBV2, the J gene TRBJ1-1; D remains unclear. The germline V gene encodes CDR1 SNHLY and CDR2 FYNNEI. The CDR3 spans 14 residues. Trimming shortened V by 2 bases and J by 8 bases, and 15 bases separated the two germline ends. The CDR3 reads CASSESPGFGEAFF. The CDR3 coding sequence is TGTGCCAGCAGTGAATCACCCGGGTTCGGGGAAGCTTTCTTT.

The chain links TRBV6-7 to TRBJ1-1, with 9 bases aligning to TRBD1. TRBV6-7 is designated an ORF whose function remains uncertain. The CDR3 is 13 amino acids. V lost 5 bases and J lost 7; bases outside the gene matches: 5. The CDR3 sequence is CASSPQGACEAFF. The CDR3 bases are TGTGCCAGCAGTCCACAGGGGGCTTGTGAAGCTTTCTTT.

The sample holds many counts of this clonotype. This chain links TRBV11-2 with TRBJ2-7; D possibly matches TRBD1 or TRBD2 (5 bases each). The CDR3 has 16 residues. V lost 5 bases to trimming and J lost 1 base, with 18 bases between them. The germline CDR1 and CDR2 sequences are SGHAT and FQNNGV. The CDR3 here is CASSQHRRTRSYEQYF. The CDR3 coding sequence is TGTGCCAGCAGCCAGCACCGGAGGACAAGGTCCTACGAGCAGTACTTC. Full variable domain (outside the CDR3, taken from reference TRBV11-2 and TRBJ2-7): EAGVAQSPRYKIIEKRQSVAFWCNPISGHATLYWYQQILGQGPKLLIQFQNNGVVDDSQLPKDRFSAERLKGVDSTLKIQPAKLEDSAVYLCASSQHRRTRSYEQYFGPGTRLTVT.

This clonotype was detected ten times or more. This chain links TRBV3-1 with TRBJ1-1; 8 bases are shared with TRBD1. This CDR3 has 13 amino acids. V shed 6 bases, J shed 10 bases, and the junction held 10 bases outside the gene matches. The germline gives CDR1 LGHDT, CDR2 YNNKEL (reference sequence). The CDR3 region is CASRRTGTTLAFF. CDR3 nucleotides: TGTGCCAGCAGAAGGACAGGGACTACGTTAGCTTTCTTT.

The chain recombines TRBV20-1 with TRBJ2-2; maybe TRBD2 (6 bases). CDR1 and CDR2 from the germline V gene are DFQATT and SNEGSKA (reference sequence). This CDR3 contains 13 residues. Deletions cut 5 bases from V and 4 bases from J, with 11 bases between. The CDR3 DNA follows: TGCAGTGCTCGGGACTCGCGCACCGGGGAGCTGTTTTTT. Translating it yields CSARDSRTGELFF.

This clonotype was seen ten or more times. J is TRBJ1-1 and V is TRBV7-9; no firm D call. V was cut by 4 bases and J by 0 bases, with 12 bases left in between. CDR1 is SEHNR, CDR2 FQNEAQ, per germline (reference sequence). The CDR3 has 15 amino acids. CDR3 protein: CASSSVRALNTEAFF. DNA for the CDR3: TGTGCCAGCAGCTCCGTGAGGGCTCTGAACACTGAAGCTTTCTTT.

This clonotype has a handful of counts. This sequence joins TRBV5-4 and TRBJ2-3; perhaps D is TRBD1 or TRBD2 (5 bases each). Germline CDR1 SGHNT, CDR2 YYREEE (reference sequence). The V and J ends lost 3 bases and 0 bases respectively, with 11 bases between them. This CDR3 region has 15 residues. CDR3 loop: CASSYGTASTDTQYF. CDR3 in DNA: TGTGCCAGCAGCTACGGGACGGCTAGCACAGATACGCAGTATTTT.

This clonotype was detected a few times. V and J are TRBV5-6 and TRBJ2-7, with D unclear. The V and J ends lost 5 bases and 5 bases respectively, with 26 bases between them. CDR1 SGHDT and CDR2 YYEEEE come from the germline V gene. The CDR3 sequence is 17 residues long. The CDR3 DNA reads TGTGCCAGCAGTCAGGAAGTCCGGGCCAGCTCCGGAGACGAGCAGTACTTC. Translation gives CASSQEVRASSGDEQYF.

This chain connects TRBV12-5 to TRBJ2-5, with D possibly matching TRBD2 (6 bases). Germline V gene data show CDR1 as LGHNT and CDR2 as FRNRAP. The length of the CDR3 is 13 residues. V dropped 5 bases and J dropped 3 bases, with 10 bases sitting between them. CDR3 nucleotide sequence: TGTGCTAGTGGTACCCGACTAGAAGAGACCCAGTACTTC. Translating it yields CASGTRLEETQYF. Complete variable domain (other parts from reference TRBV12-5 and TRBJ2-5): DARVTQTPRHKVTEMGQEVTMRCQPILGHNTVFWYRQTMMQGLELLAYFRNRAPLDDSGMPKDRFSAEMPDATLATLKIQPSEPRDSAVYFCASGTRLEETQYFGPGTRLLVL.

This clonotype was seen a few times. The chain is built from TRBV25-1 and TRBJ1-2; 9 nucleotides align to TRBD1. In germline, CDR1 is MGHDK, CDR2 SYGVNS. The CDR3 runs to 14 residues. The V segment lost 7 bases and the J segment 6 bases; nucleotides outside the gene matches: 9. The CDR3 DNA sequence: TGTGCCAGCAATTCCGGGACAGGGAAAAATGGCTACACCTTC. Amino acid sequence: CASNSGTGKNGYTF.

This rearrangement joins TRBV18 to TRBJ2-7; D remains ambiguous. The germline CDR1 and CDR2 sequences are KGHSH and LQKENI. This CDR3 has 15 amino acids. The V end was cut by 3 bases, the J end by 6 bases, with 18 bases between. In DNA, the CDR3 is TGTGCCAGCTCACCCTCAAAGGGCAAGCTCCGCGAGCAGTACTTC. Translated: CASSPSKGKLREQYF.

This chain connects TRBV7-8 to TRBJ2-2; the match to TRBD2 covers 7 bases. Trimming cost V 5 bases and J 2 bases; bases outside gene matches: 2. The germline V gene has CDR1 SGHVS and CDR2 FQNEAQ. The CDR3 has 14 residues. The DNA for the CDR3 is TGTGCCAGCAGCCCTAGCGGCAACACCGGGGAGCTGTTTTTT. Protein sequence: CASSPSGNTGELFF.

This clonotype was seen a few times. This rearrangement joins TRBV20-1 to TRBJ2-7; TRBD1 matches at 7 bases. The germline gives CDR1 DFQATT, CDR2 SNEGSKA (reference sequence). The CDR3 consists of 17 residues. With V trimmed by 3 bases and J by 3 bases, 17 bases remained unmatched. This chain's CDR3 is CSARGPGTAPQGYEQYF. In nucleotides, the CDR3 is TGCAGTGCTAGGGGGCCCGGGACAGCTCCCCAAGGCTACGAGCAGTACTTC.

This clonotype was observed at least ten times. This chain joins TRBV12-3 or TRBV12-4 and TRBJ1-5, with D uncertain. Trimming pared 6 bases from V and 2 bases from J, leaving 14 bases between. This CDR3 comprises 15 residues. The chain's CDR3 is CASSTLLRGNQPQHF. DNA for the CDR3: TGTGCCAGCAGCACCCTGCTTCGGGGCAATCAGCCCCAGCATTTT.

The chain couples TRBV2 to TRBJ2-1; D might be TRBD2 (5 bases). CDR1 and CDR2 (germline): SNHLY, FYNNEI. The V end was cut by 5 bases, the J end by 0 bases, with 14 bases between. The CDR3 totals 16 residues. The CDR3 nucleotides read TGTGCCAGCAGTAGGAACGAGCGGAGCTCCTACAATGAGCAGTTCTTC. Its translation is CASSRNERSSYNEQFF.

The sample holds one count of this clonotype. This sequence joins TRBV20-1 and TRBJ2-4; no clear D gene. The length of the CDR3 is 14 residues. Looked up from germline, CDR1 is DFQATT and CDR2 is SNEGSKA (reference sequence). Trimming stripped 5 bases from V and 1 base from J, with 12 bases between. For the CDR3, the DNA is TGCAGTGCTGGCGGTGGGTGGGCCAAAAACATTCAGTACTTC. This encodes CSAGGGWAKNIQYF.

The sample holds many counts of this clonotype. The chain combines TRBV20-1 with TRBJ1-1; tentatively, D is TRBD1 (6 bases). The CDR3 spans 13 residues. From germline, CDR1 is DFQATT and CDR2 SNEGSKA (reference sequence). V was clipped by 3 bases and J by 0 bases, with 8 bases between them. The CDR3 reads CSASKGVNTEAFF. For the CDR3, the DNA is TGCAGTGCTAGTAAGGGGGTGAACACTGAAGCTTTCTTT.

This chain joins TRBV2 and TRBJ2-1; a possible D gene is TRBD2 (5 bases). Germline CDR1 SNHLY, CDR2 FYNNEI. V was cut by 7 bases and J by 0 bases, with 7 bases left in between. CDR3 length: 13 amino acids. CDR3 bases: TGTGCCAGCATAGGGAGCTCCTACAATGAGCAGTTCTTC. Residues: CASIGSSYNEQFF.

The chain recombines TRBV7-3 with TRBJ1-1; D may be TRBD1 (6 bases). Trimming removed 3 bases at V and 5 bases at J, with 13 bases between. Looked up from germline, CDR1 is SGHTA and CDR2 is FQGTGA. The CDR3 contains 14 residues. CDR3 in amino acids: CASSFGGPGTEAFF. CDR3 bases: TGTGCCAGCAGCTTCGGGGGGCCGGGGACTGAAGCTTTCTTT.

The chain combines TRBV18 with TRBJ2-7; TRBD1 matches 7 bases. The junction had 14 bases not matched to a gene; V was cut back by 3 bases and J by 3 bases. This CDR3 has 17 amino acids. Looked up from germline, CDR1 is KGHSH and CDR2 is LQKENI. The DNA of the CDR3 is TGTGCCAGCTCACCCCGTGATACAGGGGCAAGGGGCTACGAGCAGTACTTC. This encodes CASSPRDTGARGYEQYF. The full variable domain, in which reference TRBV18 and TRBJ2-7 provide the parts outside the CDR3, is NAGVMQNPRHLVRRRGQEARLRCSPMKGHSHVYWYRQLPEEGLKFMVYLQKENIIDESGMPKERFSAEFPKEGPSILRIQQVVRGDSAAYFCASSPRDTGARGYEQYFGPGTRLTVT.